This T cell receptor beta chain was found in a study of blood T cell repertoires in COVID-19. Study overall: Spain, Italy and the United States supplied samples that represented acute and convalescent COVID-19. Nucleic acid was either cDNA or gDNA, and it came from T cells, B-cell-depleted T cells, or PBMCs.

From germline, CDR1 is MNHEY and CDR2 SMNVEV (reference sequence). V lost 3 bases and J lost 5, with 5 bases in between. The length of the CDR3 is 12 residues. Original handling: Amplifying reference gene primers gave estimates of nucleated cell counts. Clones were read by immunoSEQ multiplex PCR, and TCRdb kept only the in-frame ones, dropping some. That table furnishes V, J and clone size, whereas the DNA furnished D and trimming. The sample consists of about 200,000 clones, 80% to 90% of them appearing once. The chain links TRBV27 to TRBJ2-1; no definite D call. Sequencing was performed on peripheral blood. This TCR derives from a human donor in a cohort sampled during active COVID-19. CDR3 DNA sequence: TGTGCCAGCAGTTTTGGCAACAATGAGCAGTTCTTC. It yields the protein CASSFGNNEQFF.